What follows are 30 T cell receptor beta chains derived from one specimen sequenced in a study of shared clonotypes between healthy human individuals. Some clones are missing from TCRdb's copy, which holds only in-frame ones; the method was immunoSEQ multiplex PCR. This table has some 2 million clones, approximately 94% appearing once. CD8 cells classed as naive were CD45RO-negative and positively selected for CCR7, excluding terminally differentiated effector memory CD45RA+ cells. Sequencing was carried out using naive CD8+ T cells sorted from blood. The receptor source for this set is a man aged 18 to 29 in good health.

Only one count was recorded for this clone. The V and J genes are TRBV27 and TRBJ2-1; no firm D call. V lost 6 bases and J 0 bases, leaving 15 bases between the germline ends. The CDR3 is made up of 16 amino acids. Germline CDR1 MNHEY, CDR2 SMNVEV (reference sequence). CDR3 nucleotide sequence: TGTGCCAGCAGGGTCGTGGGGTCCTCCTCCTACAATGAGCAGTTCTTC. Translation gives CASRVVGSSSYNEQFF.

The gene calls are TRBV29-1 and TRBJ1-1; D unresolved. This CDR3 comprises 12 residues. Trimming pared 7 bases from V and 0 bases from J, leaving 9 bases between. From germline, CDR1 is SQVTM and CDR2 ANQGSEA. Written as DNA, the CDR3 is TGCAGCGCTCTGACACTGAACACTGAAGCTTTCTTT. Translated: CSALTLNTEAFF.

As concerns this clone: Within the sample, other DNA sequences also encode this same CDR3. The J gene is TRBJ2-7, the V gene TRBV5-1; TRBD1 aligns across 7 bases. V shed 0 bases and J 3 bases; nucleotides not matched to a gene: 3. Germline CDR1 is SGHRS and CDR2 is YFSETQ. The CDR3 consists of 14 residues. The CDR3 protein is CASSLASGGYEQYF. CDR3 in DNA: TGCGCCAGCAGCTTGGCGTCAGGGGGCTACGAGCAGTACTTC.

The table lists this clone with a count of one. The rearrangement links TRBV2 to TRBJ2-7, with TRBD2 matching over 7 bases. Looked up from germline, CDR1 is SNHLY and CDR2 is FYNNEI. V lost 4 bases, J lost 1 base, and 4 bases stayed unmatched. The CDR3 totals 14 residues. The CDR3 sequence is CASSGASGSYEQYF. In DNA form, the CDR3 reads TGTGCCAGCAGTGGGGCTAGCGGATCCTACGAGCAGTACTTC.

Remarks on this clone: The sample contains more than one DNA sequence encoding this CDR3. The chain couples TRBV11-2 to TRBJ2-2; D call uncertain. CDR3 length: 13 residues. Trimming left V 1 base short and J 4 bases short, with 4 bases between. Germline assignment: CDR1 SGHAT and CDR2 FQNNGV. The CDR3 nucleotides read TGTGCCAGCAGCTTAGCTAGCACCGGGGAGCTGTTTTTT. It is translated as CASSLASTGELFF.

V and J are TRBV4-1 and TRBJ2-7; TRBD2 matches at 12 bases. CDR1 and CDR2 from the germline V gene are MGHRA and YSYEKL. J lost 1 base, V lost 3 bases, and 4 bases had no gene match. This CDR3 has 16 amino acids. The CDR3 loop reads CASSHGGTSGSYEQYF. CDR3 sequence (DNA): TGCGCCAGCAGCCATGGGGGGACTAGCGGGTCCTACGAGCAGTACTTC.

This clone was counted once. One end of the junction varies from germline; a read error may be responsible. J is TRBJ2-5 and V is TRBV7-7; the D call may be TRBD1 or TRBD2 (6 bases each). The CDR3 is made up of 14 amino acids. Germline assignment: CDR1 SSHAT and CDR2 FNYEAQ (reference sequence). This chain's CDR3 is CASSPPGAQETQYF. CDR3 sequence (DNA): TGTGCTAGCAGCCCCCCGGGGGCCCAAGAGACCCAGTACTTC.

This chain joins TRBV5-4 and TRBJ2-1, with D perhaps matching TRBD1 or TRBD2 (5 bases each). The CDR3 is 15 residues long. V was pared by 9 bases and J by 6 bases, with 22 bases between. The germline CDR1 and CDR2 sequences are SGHNT and YYREEE (reference sequence). The CDR3 DNA is TGTGCCACCGGGACGGACCCACTGGAAACCAATGAGCAGTTCTTC. It is translated as CATGTDPLETNEQFF.

DNA for the CDR3: TGTGCCAGCAGCCCATCGGGAGGCGAACAAACCTACGAGCAGTACTTC. It encodes CASSPSGGEQTYEQYF. V is TRBV27 and J is TRBJ2-7; 7 bases are a match to TRBD2. The J segment lost 2 bases and the V segment lost 6 bases, leaving 13 bases of the junction unmatched. Per germline, CDR1 MNHEY and CDR2 SMNVEV (reference sequence). The CDR3 has 16 amino acids.

V is TRBV11-2 and J is TRBJ1-2, with 7 nucleotides matching TRBD1. The trim removed 4 bases at V and 7 bases at J, leaving 9 bases unmatched. There are 14 residues in the CDR3. The germline V gene has CDR1 SGHAT and CDR2 FQNNGV. The chain's CDR3 is CASSSRQGPRGYTF. As DNA, the CDR3 is TGTGCCAGCAGCTCCAGACAGGGCCCGCGTGGCTACACCTTC.

CDR3 sequence (DNA): TGCGCCAGCAGCCAGACCTTCCCGGCACAGGGGCTCGCCTACGAGCAGTACTTC. Amino acids: CASSQTFPAQGLAYEQYF. This chain links TRBV4-1 with TRBJ2-7; TRBD1 agrees at 7 bases. The V gene end was trimmed by 3 bases and the J gene end by 2 bases; junction bases not matched to a gene: 16. The CDR3 runs to 18 residues. The germline gives CDR1 MGHRA, CDR2 YSYEKL.

This clone occurred once. V and J are TRBV30 and TRBJ1-1; TRBD1 agrees at 8 bases. With V trimmed by 2 bases and J by 1 base, 3 bases remained unmatched. The CDR3 runs 14 residues. The germline V gene has CDR1 GTSNPN and CDR2 SVGIG (reference sequence). DNA of the CDR3: TGTGCCTGGAGTAACGGACAGGGGAACACTGAAGCTTTCTTT. It yields the protein CAWSNGQGNTEAFF. Full variable domain (outside the CDR3, taken from reference TRBV30 and TRBJ1-1): SQTIHQWPATLVQPVGSPLSLECTVEGTSNPNLYWYRQAAGRGLQLLFYSVGIGQISSEVPQNLSASRPQDRQFILSSKKLLLSDSGFYLCAWSNGQGNTEAFFGQGTRLTVV.

The rearrangement links TRBV7-9 to TRBJ2-7; TRBD2 aligns across 8 bases. This CDR3 comprises 15 residues. V was pared by 4 bases and J by 5 bases, with 10 bases of the junction left unmatched. Germline CDR1 SEHNR, CDR2 FQNEAQ (reference sequence). CDR3: CASSSMTSERDEQYF. DNA for the CDR3: TGTGCCAGCAGCTCGATGACTAGCGAGCGGGACGAGCAGTACTTC. The variable domain in full, with the rest retrieved from reference TRBV7-9 and TRBJ2-7, is DTGVSQNPRHKITKRGQNVTFRCDPISEHNRLYWYRQTLGQGPEFLTYFQNEAQLEKSRLLSDRFSAERPKGSFSTLEIQRTEQGDSAMYLCASSSMTSERDEQYFGPGTRLTVT.

Concerning this clone: At the DNA level, this CDR3 is encoded by other sequences in the same sample as well. The DNA of the CDR3 is TGTGCCAGCAGCTTGGGGCTTAACTACGAGCAGTACTTC. Protein product: CASSLGLNYEQYF. The chain uses TRBV5-4 and TRBJ2-7; no clear D. In germline, CDR1 is SGHNT, CDR2 YYREEE (reference sequence). V was shortened by 0 bases and J by 3 bases, with 7 bases between the two germline ends. The CDR3 length is 13 residues.

This chain links TRBV6-6 with TRBJ2-2; D possibly corresponds to TRBD2 (6 bases). This CDR3 has 14 amino acids. The germline V gene has CDR1 MNHNY and CDR2 SVGAGI (reference sequence). V was shortened by 8 bases and J by 1 base, with 11 bases between the two germline ends. CDR3 DNA: TGTGCCAGCTGCGGGACTCAGAACACCGGGGAGCTGTTTTTT. Translated: CASCGTQNTGELFF.

The chain couples TRBV18 to TRBJ1-1; 8 bases agree with TRBD1. V was pared by 9 bases and J by 4 bases, with 10 bases of the junction left unmatched. In germline, CDR1 is KGHSH, CDR2 LQKENI. This CDR3 is built from 14 residues. The CDR3: CARPQGAGITEAFF. CDR3 in DNA: TGTGCCAGACCCCAGGGGGCCGGAATCACTGAAGCTTTCTTT.

The chain recombines TRBV9 with TRBJ2-7; D unresolved. This CDR3 is 13 amino acids long. The ends were cut back, 2 bases at V and 2 bases at J, with 8 bases in the middle. Germline V gene sequence: CDR1 SGDLS, CDR2 YYNGEE. The chain's CDR3 is CASSVDATYEQYF. The CDR3 nucleotides read TGTGCCAGCAGCGTGGACGCCACCTACGAGCAGTACTTC.

This chain joins TRBV6-1 and TRBJ2-5; no definite D call. With 10 bases removed from V and 1 base from J, the gap between germline ends came to 10 bases. The CDR3 runs 12 residues. Germline CDR1 MNHNS, CDR2 SASEGT. The DNA for the CDR3 is TGTGCCACCTTGACCCCCCAAGAGACCCAGTACTTC. Encoded protein: CATLTPQETQYF.

This chain uses TRBV27 with TRBJ2-2; TRBD2 matches 7 bases. Germline V lookup: CDR1 MNHEY, CDR2 SMNVEV (reference sequence). The CDR3 loop spans 14 amino acids. The V segment lost 7 bases and the J segment 7 bases; nucleotides outside the gene matches: 9. The CDR3 DNA reads as TGTGCCAGCACCTGGGGAGGGGCCGGCGGGGAGCTGTTTTTT. Translating it yields CASTWGGAGGELFF.

The chain carries TRBV7-9 and TRBJ1-2; no clear D gene. Looked up from germline, CDR1 is SEHNR and CDR2 is FQNEAQ (reference sequence). Trimming left V 1 base short and J 4 bases short, with 13 bases between. The CDR3 has 15 amino acids. DNA for the CDR3: TGTGCCAGCAGCTTAGAGTTGACGTCCGCCTATGGCTACACCTTC. Its protein is CASSLELTSAYGYTF.

V usage is TRBV19 and J usage is TRBJ1-3; 7 bases match TRBD1. The V gene's germline CDR1 is LNHDA and CDR2 SQIVND (reference sequence). V shed 1 base, J shed 3 bases, and the junction held 3 bases outside the gene matches. The CDR3 length is 15 residues. The CDR3 sequence: CASSIAGTDGNTIYF. The DNA for the CDR3 is TGTGCCAGTAGTATAGCCGGGACAGATGGAAACACCATATATTTT.

The V call is TRBV27, the J call TRBJ2-7, with 8 bases matching TRBD1. CDR1 is MNHEY, CDR2 SMNVEV, per germline (reference sequence). The junction had 10 bases not matched to a gene; V was cut back by 9 bases and J by 3 bases. The length of the CDR3 is 14 residues. The CDR3: CASALRTGFYEQYF. The CDR3 DNA is TGTGCCAGTGCATTGAGGACAGGGTTCTACGAGCAGTACTTC.

The rearrangement links TRBV7-9 to TRBJ2-1, with TRBD1 identical over 8 bases. The CDR3 has 14 amino acids. Unmatched junction bases numbered 8, after V lost 8 bases and J lost 5 bases. Germline CDR1 SEHNR, CDR2 FQNEAQ (reference sequence). The CDR3 sequence is CASGNRDRNNEQFF. The DNA for the CDR3 is TGTGCCAGCGGCAACCGGGACAGGAACAATGAGCAGTTCTTC.

This clone was detected only once. The genes are TRBV2 and TRBJ2-1; D is ambiguous. The V end lost 7 bases, the J end lost 7 bases, and 11 bases lay between the germline ends. The CDR3 totals 12 residues. CDR1 and CDR2 from the germline V gene are SNHLY and FYNNEI. CDR3 region: CASIRSDNEQFF. CDR3 coding DNA: TGTGCCAGCATTAGGTCAGATAATGAGCAGTTCTTC.

The chain recombines TRBV15 with TRBJ1-4; D gene unclear. There are 13 residues in the CDR3. Germline V lookup: CDR1 LNHNV, CDR2 YYDKDF (reference sequence). V lost 0 bases to trimming and J lost 7 bases, with 6 bases between them. The CDR3 bases are TGTGCCACCAGCAGAGATGAACTTGAAAAACTGTTTTTT. Translating it yields CATSRDELEKLFF.

The J gene is TRBJ2-7, the V gene TRBV27, with 12 bases fitting TRBD2. Germline V gives CDR1 MNHEY, CDR2 SMNVEV (reference sequence). The CDR3 consists of 15 residues. V lost 4 bases and J lost 4; bases outside the gene matches: 5. In DNA form, the CDR3 reads TGTGCCAGCAGTTCACTAGCGGGAGGCCGGTACGAGCAGTACTTC. Amino acids: CASSSLAGGRYEQYF.

The chain has TRBV29-1 and TRBJ2-7, with D perhaps TRBD1 (6 bases). Germline CDR1 and CDR2: SQVTM and ANQGSEA. The CDR3 covers 13 residues. Trimming cost V 5 bases and J 2 bases, with 13 bases left between them. CDR3 coding DNA: TGCAGCGTTTCTCAGGGGTCAGCCTACGAGCAGTACTTC. Residues: CSVSQGSAYEQYF.

This clone was observed a single time. The chain joins TRBV14 to TRBJ1-4; D not resolved. The CDR3 length is 14 residues. CDR1 and CDR2 (germline): SGHDN, FVKESK. Trimming cost V 6 bases and J 0 bases, with 8 bases left between them. CDR3 amino acids: CASSSVATNEKLFF. CDR3 nucleotide sequence: TGTGCCAGCAGTTCCGTTGCAACTAATGAAAAACTGTTTTTT.

As to this clone: Other nucleotide sequences in the sample specify the same CDR3. The CDR3 DNA follows: TGTGCCAGCAGCCCGGACGGGGCCTACGAGCAGTACTTC. Translation: CASSPDGAYEQYF. V and J are TRBV27 and TRBJ2-7, with a weak D call TRBD2 (5 bases). Germline values: CDR1 MNHEY, CDR2 SMNVEV (reference sequence). V was shortened by 6 bases and J by 2 bases, with 11 bases between the two germline ends. This CDR3 is 13 amino acids long.

DNA of the CDR3: TGTGCCAGCAGTTCGCGATCGGACACCTGGGATGAAAAACTGTTTTTT. It is translated as CASSSRSDTWDEKLFF. V and J are TRBV28 and TRBJ1-4; D may be TRBD1 (5 bases). This CDR3 has 16 residues. Trimming pared 4 bases from V and 6 bases from J, leaving 18 bases between. CDR1 and CDR2 (germline): MDHEN, SYDVKM.